The 32 T cell receptor beta chains below were found in one sample sequenced in a study of PD-L1 blockade in urothelial cancer. Sequencing was performed with immunoSEQ multiplex PCR; in TCRdb, only in-frame clones are kept and a portion is missing. This repertoire shows more than 75,000 clones, roughly 90% found once; its top ten account for more than 8%. Sequenced here: PBMCs, sampled around atezolizumab (anti-PD-L1) treatment. These receptors were collected from a man aged 55-75 years with urothelial cancer.

The rearrangement joins TRBV7-2 to TRBJ2-5; D might be TRBD2 (5 bases). Germline-derived CDR1 and CDR2 are SGHTA and FQGNSA. CDR3 length: 13 residues. V lost 5 bases to trimming and J lost 2 bases, with 9 bases between them. Written as DNA, the CDR3 is TGTGCCAGCAGCCACGGGGAGCAAGAGACCCAGTACTTC. Protein product: CASSHGEQETQYF.

The CDR3 spells CASSQIGLQETQYF. CDR3 nucleotide sequence: TGCGCCAGCAGCCAAATCGGACTACAAGAGACCCAGTACTTC. The genes are TRBV4-1 and TRBJ2-5, with D possibly TRBD2 on 6 matching bases. The CDR3 totals 14 residues. V was clipped by 2 bases and J by 2 bases, with 9 bases between them. CDR1 MGHRA and CDR2 YSYEKL come from the germline V gene.

The chain has TRBV30 and TRBJ2-7; the match to TRBD2 covers 11 bases. Germline V gene sequence: CDR1 GTSNPN, CDR2 SVGIG (reference sequence). Trimming at V came to 1 base and at J to 3 bases, leaving 5 bases not matched to a gene. The CDR3 spans 15 residues. The CDR3 protein is CAWSETSGDLYEQYF. The CDR3 DNA is TGTGCCTGGAGTGAGACTAGCGGGGATCTCTACGAGCAGTACTTC.

V usage is TRBV7-9 and J usage is TRBJ2-2, with TRBD1 matching 8 bases. There are 19 residues in the CDR3. V trimming: 5 bases; J trimming: 0 bases; junction bases outside the gene matches: 14. Germline assignment: CDR1 SEHNR and CDR2 FQNEAQ (reference sequence). CDR3 region: CASSPLPGTGLTNTGELFF. The CDR3 nucleotides are TGTGCCAGCAGCCCCCTCCCAGGGACAGGTCTAACGAACACCGGGGAGCTGTTTTTT.

The chain links TRBV7-2 to TRBJ1-5; tentatively, D is TRBD1 (6 bases). Germline values: CDR1 SGHTA, CDR2 FQGNSA. V was trimmed by 6 bases and J by 7 bases, leaving 16 bases between them. The CDR3 consists of 14 residues. CDR3 sequence: CASRPTGFEQPQHF. CDR3 sequence (DNA): TGTGCCAGCAGGCCTACAGGGTTCGAGCAGCCCCAGCATTTT. Based on the CDR3 plus reference TRBV7-2 and TRBJ1-5, the full variable domain is GAGVSQSPSNKVTEKGKDVELRCDPISGHTALYWYRQSLGQGLEFLIYFQGNSAPDKSGLPSDRFSAERTGGSVSTLTIQRTQQEDSAVYLCASRPTGFEQPQHFGDGTRLSIL.

The DNA of the CDR3 is TGTGCCTGGAGTCCGTTCCTGACAGGGGTGCGGGACACTGAAGCTTTCTTT. Translation: CAWSPFLTGVRDTEAFF. V usage is TRBV30 and J usage is TRBJ1-1; 8 bases line up with TRBD1. The CDR3 is 17 residues long. The germline V gene encodes CDR1 GTSNPN and CDR2 SVGIG (reference sequence). The ends lost 2 bases at V and 3 bases at J; junction bases unmatched: 14.

The chain is built from TRBV5-1 and TRBJ2-5, with a tentative D call TRBD2 (6 bases). Between the trimmed V and J ends, which lost 0 bases and 2 bases, there was a span of 11 bases. This CDR3 comprises 15 residues. Per germline, CDR1 SGHRS and CDR2 YFSETQ. The CDR3 DNA reads TGCGCCAGCAGCTTGGCCGGGGGATTGCAAGAGACCCAGTACTTC. Residues: CASSLAGGLQETQYF. Together with reference TRBV5-1 and TRBJ2-5, the CDR3 gives the full variable domain: KAGVTQTPRYLIKTRGQQVTLSCSPISGHRSVSWYQQTPGQGLQFLFEYFSETQRNKGNFPGRFSGRQFSNSRSEMNVSTLELGDSALYLCASSLAGGLQETQYFGPGTRLLVL.

This rearrangement joins TRBV2 to TRBJ2-3, with D possibly being TRBD2 (5 bases). The V gene lost 3 bases and the J gene lost 5 bases, with 6 bases spanning the gap. The CDR3 length is 12 residues. Germline V gene sequence: CDR1 SNHLY, CDR2 FYNNEI. This chain's CDR3 is CASSDRGDTQYF. CDR3 nucleotide sequence: TGTGCCAGCAGTGATCGGGGAGATACGCAGTATTTT.

This chain joins TRBV2 and TRBJ1-1; TRBD1 aligns across 7 bases. The CDR3 has 14 residues. In germline, CDR1 is SNHLY, CDR2 FYNNEI. The V segment lost 6 bases and the J segment 5 bases; nucleotides outside the gene matches: 9. CDR3 nucleotides: TGTGCCAGCAGGCTTAGACAGGGAGAGACTGAAGCTTTCTTT. Residues: CASRLRQGETEAFF.

The V gene is TRBV9, the J gene TRBJ2-3, with D possibly TRBD2 on 7 matching bases. This CDR3 is built from 16 residues. Per germline, CDR1 SGDLS and CDR2 YYNGEE. Trimming shortened V by 0 bases and J by 2 bases, and 13 bases separated the two germline ends. The CDR3 bases are TGTGCCAGCAGCGTAGGCGGGGGACAATACACAGATACGCAGTATTTT. It encodes CASSVGGGQYTDTQYF.

The chain recombines TRBV5-1 with TRBJ2-2; D perhaps matches TRBD1 (5 bases). V gave up 4 bases and J gave up 0 bases, with 13 bases separating them. This CDR3 contains 16 residues. Germline V CDR1 and CDR2: SGHRS, YFSETQ. The CDR3 is CASSPAGPTNTGELFF. For the CDR3, the DNA is TGCGCCAGCAGCCCGGCAGGGCCAACGAACACCGGGGAGCTGTTTTTT.

The genes are TRBV9 and TRBJ2-1; D possibly corresponds to TRBD2 (5 bases). Trimming shortened V by 4 bases and J by 6 bases, and 14 bases separated the two germline ends. The CDR3 length is 14 residues. Looked up from germline, CDR1 is SGDLS and CDR2 is YYNGEE. This CDR3 is CASSPRSSVNEQFF. CDR3 bases: TGTGCCAGCAGCCCCCGGAGTAGCGTCAATGAGCAGTTCTTC.

The chain recombines TRBV5-5 with TRBJ2-2; D might be TRBD2 (6 bases). CDR1 and CDR2 (germline): SGHKS, YYEKEE (reference sequence). This CDR3 is 15 amino acids long. V shed 4 bases and J shed 1 base, with 11 bases lying between them. The CDR3 nucleotides are TGTGCCAGCAGCCGTGGACTAATGAACACCGGGGAGCTGTTTTTT. Translated: CASSRGLMNTGELFF.

The chain couples TRBV5-1 to TRBJ1-2; 9 bases map to TRBD1. The V gene's germline CDR1 is SGHRS and CDR2 YFSETQ. The CDR3 totals 14 residues. Germline trimming cut 0 bases from V and 8 bases from J; bases unmatched to any gene: 5. CDR3 residues: CASSLGGQGHGYTF. CDR3 DNA sequence: TGCGCCAGCAGCTTGGGGGGACAGGGACACGGCTACACCTTC.

The V call is TRBV5-1, the J call TRBJ2-7; D is possibly TRBD1 (5 bases). The V end was cut by 2 bases, the J end by 2 bases, with 11 bases between. The CDR3 runs to 14 residues. CDR1 SGHRS and CDR2 YFSETQ come from the germline V gene. The CDR3 is CASSLIQGAYEQYF. The CDR3, as DNA: TGCGCCAGCAGCTTAATTCAAGGGGCCTACGAGCAGTACTTC. Filled out from reference TRBV5-1 and TRBJ2-7, the complete variable domain reads KAGVTQTPRYLIKTRGQQVTLSCSPISGHRSVSWYQQTPGQGLQFLFEYFSETQRNKGNFPGRFSGRQFSNSRSEMNVSTLELGDSALYLCASSLIQGAYEQYFGPGTRLTVT.

The chain employs TRBV11-2 and TRBJ2-5; D perhaps matches TRBD1 (6 bases). From germline, CDR1 is SGHAT and CDR2 FQNNGV. The CDR3 has 13 amino acids. The V end was cut by 6 bases, the J end by 2 bases, with 10 bases between. CDR3 loop: CASRFTGQETQYF. In DNA, the CDR3 is TGTGCCAGCAGGTTTACAGGGCAAGAGACCCAGTACTTC.

This sequence joins TRBV18 and TRBJ2-7; TRBD1 matches at 8 bases. V trimming: 3 bases; J trimming: 4 bases; junction bases outside the gene matches: 5. The germline CDR1 and CDR2 sequences are KGHSH and LQKENI. This CDR3 is 14 amino acids long. The CDR3, as DNA: TGTGCCAGCTCACCTGGAAGGACAGGGTACGAGCAGTACTTC. This encodes CASSPGRTGYEQYF.

The chain combines TRBV7-9 with TRBJ2-2, with TRBD1 identical over 9 bases. V gave up 5 bases and J gave up 1 base; unmatched junction bases: 5. Germline V gene lookup returns CDR1 SEHNR and CDR2 FQNEAQ (reference sequence). The CDR3 is made up of 16 amino acids. CDR3 protein: CASSLQGAQNTGELFF. The CDR3 DNA reads as TGTGCCAGCAGCCTACAGGGGGCTCAGAACACCGGGGAGCTGTTTTTT.

This clone appeared once. The gene calls are TRBV11-2 and TRBJ2-7; TRBD2 matches 7 bases. CDR3 length: 14 amino acids. The V gene's germline CDR1 is SGHAT and CDR2 FQNNGV. V shed 8 bases, J shed 4 bases, and the junction held 11 bases outside the gene matches. CDR3 in amino acids: CASGLGPTSYEQYF. CDR3 in DNA: TGTGCCAGCGGACTAGGGCCGACCTCGTACGAGCAGTACTTC.

The rearrangement uses TRBV4-3 and TRBJ1-2; D gene uncertain. V was pared by 0 bases and J by 2 bases, with 10 bases between. The CDR3 covers 15 residues. Germline loops: CDR1 LGHNA, CDR2 YSLEER. The CDR3 nucleotides read TGCGCCAGCAGCCAAGATCGGTCAAGAAACTATGGCTACACCTTC. Protein sequence: CASSQDRSRNYGYTF.

This clone appeared a single time. V usage is TRBV5-6 and J usage is TRBJ2-5; 9 nucleotides align to TRBD1. V lost 0 bases, J lost 4 bases, and 4 bases stayed unmatched. Germline V gives CDR1 SGHDT, CDR2 YYEEEE. There are 15 residues in the CDR3. The CDR3 DNA reads TGTGCCAGCAGCTTGGTGGGACAGGGAGGAGAGACCCAGTACTTC. Translation: CASSLVGQGGETQYF.

The chain is built from TRBV5-1 and TRBJ1-1, with D perhaps TRBD1 (6 bases). This CDR3 is built from 15 residues. CDR1 and CDR2 (germline): SGHRS, YFSETQ. V gave up 0 bases and J gave up 5 bases, with 14 bases separating them. The CDR3 protein is CASSLGGGVETEAFF. The CDR3 DNA reads TGCGCCAGCAGCTTGGGAGGGGGTGTGGAAACTGAAGCTTTCTTT.

This rearrangement joins TRBV6-8 to TRBJ2-7; TRBD2 matches 7 bases. V lost 2 bases to trimming and J lost 0 bases; unmatched junction nucleotides: 4. This CDR3 has 15 residues. The germline V gene encodes CDR1 MNHGY and CDR2 SAAAGT. The CDR3 is CASSYDRGVSYEQYF. The CDR3 DNA reads as TGTGCCAGCAGTTACGATCGGGGGGTCTCCTACGAGCAGTACTTC.

The gene calls are TRBV10-3 and TRBJ1-5; TRBD1 aligns across 9 bases. Germline-derived CDR1 and CDR2 are ENHRY and SYGVKD. This CDR3 is built from 14 residues. The J segment lost 0 bases and the V segment lost 10 bases, leaving 4 bases of the junction unmatched. CDR3 protein: CATRQGVSNQPQHF. CDR3 in DNA: TGTGCCACACGACAGGGGGTTAGCAATCAGCCCCAGCATTTT.

The V gene is TRBV10-3, the J gene TRBJ2-3; D possibly corresponds to TRBD1 (5 bases). Trimming left V 4 bases short and J 0 bases short, with 11 bases between. This CDR3 has 15 amino acids. Germline V gives CDR1 ENHRY, CDR2 SYGVKD. Written as DNA, the CDR3 is TGTGCCATCAGTGGGGGCGCCCGTAGCACAGATACGCAGTATTTT. Protein: CAISGGARSTDTQYF.

The chain combines TRBV2 with TRBJ2-7; possible D gene TRBD2, 5 bases. The length of the CDR3 is 14 residues. V lost 7 bases and J 1 base, leaving 14 bases between the germline ends. CDR1 is SNHLY, CDR2 FYNNEI, per germline. The CDR3 DNA reads TGTGCCAGCAACCTAGCACAAGGATCCTACGAGCAGTACTTC. Translation: CASNLAQGSYEQYF. Filled out from reference TRBV2 and TRBJ2-7, the complete variable domain reads EPEVTQTPSHQVTQMGQEVILRCVPISNHLYFYWYRQILGQKVEFLVSFYNNEISEKSEIFDDQFSVERPDGSNFTLKIRSTKLEDSAMYFCASNLAQGSYEQYFGPGTRLTVT.

The V call is TRBV5-5, the J call TRBJ1-4, with 8 bases aligning to TRBD1. The germline V gene has CDR1 SGHKS and CDR2 YYEKEE (reference sequence). The CDR3 length is 14 residues. V lost 4 bases and J lost 7; bases outside the gene matches: 6. This CDR3 reads CASSPRQGSEKLFF. CDR3 in DNA: TGTGCCAGCAGCCCGAGACAGGGGTCTGAAAAACTGTTTTTT.

This chain connects TRBV6-1 to TRBJ2-7; 7 bases are shared with TRBD1. V was clipped by 1 base and J by 6 bases; unmatched bases: 12. The length of the CDR3 is 16 residues. Germline CDR1 MNHNS, CDR2 SASEGT. The CDR3 is CASSEGLRQGRIEQYF. The DNA of the CDR3 is TGTGCCAGCAGTGAAGGGTTAAGACAGGGTAGGATCGAGCAGTACTTC.

The chain links TRBV6-6 to TRBJ2-7; 10 positions match TRBD2. This CDR3 contains 16 residues. With V trimmed by 6 bases and J by 5 bases, 13 bases remained unmatched. The germline V gene has CDR1 MNHNY and CDR2 SVGAGI (reference sequence). The CDR3 is CASSPRQREGGNEQYF. The CDR3 bases are TGTGCCAGCAGCCCCCGCCAGCGGGAGGGCGGCAACGAGCAGTACTTC.

This clone came up a few times. This rearrangement joins TRBV4-3 to TRBJ1-2; D is ambiguous. The CDR3 has 15 residues. With 1 base removed from V and 6 bases from J, the gap between germline ends came to 15 bases. Germline values: CDR1 LGHNA, CDR2 YSLEER. This chain's CDR3 is CASSQVALVGHGYTF. CDR3 DNA sequence: TGCGCCAGCAGCCAAGTTGCCTTAGTGGGCCATGGCTACACCTTC.

Comments on this clone: One junction end disagrees with the germline gene, perhaps due to a read error. The V and J genes are TRBV28 and TRBJ2-7; 7 bases map to TRBD2. CDR1 is MDHEN, CDR2 SYDVKM, per germline. The CDR3 totals 13 residues. In nucleotides, the CDR3 is TGTGCCAGCAGTCTCTACCCGAGGGAGGGAGCAAGTTTC. Translating gives CASSLYPREGASF.

J is TRBJ2-2 and V is TRBV9; 9 bases fit TRBD2. With 0 bases clipped from V and 2 bases from J, the junction kept 2 bases outside the gene matches. Germline loops: CDR1 SGDLS, CDR2 YYNGEE. The CDR3 runs 16 residues. CDR3 loop: CASSVVAGVNTGELFF. The CDR3 region has the DNA TGTGCCAGCAGCGTAGTAGCGGGAGTTAACACCGGGGAGCTGTTTTTT.